This TCR beta chain was sequenced for a study of tumor and adjacent non-tumor tissue in lung cancer. Whole-study context: On average, productive TCRbeta reads reached 4 million to 5 million per sample. Regarding the study as a whole: In normal lung, the top 100 clones were significantly more dominant than in tumor. Compared with tumor, normal lung showed significantly lower TCR diversity.

A modified ARM-PCR protocol with three rounds of nested PCR amplified TCRbeta. TCRdb reprocessed the multiplex PCR reads with MiXCR, giving one entry per CDR3 protein. This table has under 80,000 distinct CDR3 sequences, 76% appearing once. The V gene's germline CDR1 is MDHEN and CDR2 SYDVKM. With termini counted, the CDR3 has 14 amino acids. As concerns this clonotype: Its antigen is unknown. The CDR3 does not end in the conserved phenylalanine or tryptophan, so this is likely a read error. It is unclear where the CDR3 begins or ends on the DNA, so no DNA is shown, and the CDR3 is as TCRdb lists it.

This sample's RNA came from whole unsorted tissue. More than 3 cm separated this lung sample from the edge of the tumor. The TCR originated in a man in his sixties with non-small cell lung cancer. Sample: distant non-tumor lung tissue. V usage is TRBV28 and J usage is TRBJ1-2; the table gives TRBD1 as D, unverified against the DNA. The CDR3 reads CARSLATGTYGYII.